This T cell receptor beta chain was sequenced for a study of control samples from healthy donors and cancer patients (dated by TCRdb to 2019 to 2021). The protocol used for the library was the immunoSEQ multiplex PCR assay. This is the immuneACCESS table as TCRdb keeps it, with only in-frame sequences that have V and J called. A part of the clones is gone; compared with another copy, unresolved V genes explain less than half, and the rest is unexplained. The sample table contains 130,000 or so clones; only one count was recorded for about 88% of them. Roughly 3.2% of the sample is held by the ten biggest clonotypes. For this clone: Its antigen is not yet known. No clone much larger than this one lies a single base away; base qualities are absent.

The receptor's source is a man aged 45-65 years in good health. The sequencing sample was made of blood.

The CDR3 is CASSFLGTGGNYGYTF. The DNA sequence is given as TGTGCCAGCAGTTTTCTTGGGACAGGGGGAAACTATGGCTACACCTTC. In this chain, TRBV27 is recombined with TRBJ1-2; 11 bases in between match TRBD1. Including cysteine and phenylalanine, the CDR3 has 16 amino acids. The kept DNA is CDR3 alone, 48 bases in frame from the first base. Relative to germline, V is missing 3 bases and J is missing 2 bases, with 5 bases of the junction outside any gene match. CDR1 and CDR2, looked up from the germline V gene (reference sequence), are MNHEY and SMNVEV.